The rows below give T cell receptor beta chains drawn from one sample of a study of blood T cell repertoires in COVID-19. The table came from immunoSEQ multiplex PCR; TCRdb's copy has only in-frame clones and leaves some out. The profile shows 100,000 to 150,000 clones, about 80% of them singletons. Specimen: peripheral blood. The receptors were sampled from a woman aged 45-65 years with acute or convalescent COVID-19. Each CDR3 is given with its conserved first and last residue.

j_call cdr3_length v_call cdr3_aa
TRBJ1-1 14 TRBV28 CASSNQTGFGEAFF
TRBJ1-1 14 TRBV18 CASSGQGANTEAFF
TRBJ1-6 15 TRBV4-1 CASSQVATSGSPLHF
TRBJ2-5 16 TRBV13 CASSLRKGEVEETQYF
TRBJ1-2 18 TRBV3-1/TRBV3-2 CASSQYYPGTPNNYGYTF
TRBJ1-6 16 TRBV27 CASSSRGGRHNSPLHF
TRBJ1-5 18 TRBV6-1 CASSGRTWEGWGNQPQHF
TRBJ1-1 13 TRBV7-9 CASSIYRGAEAFF
TRBJ1-6 12 TRBV3-1/TRBV3-2 CASSPGDSPLHF
TRBJ1-2 17 TRBV4-1 CASSPTQGGHEFYGYTF
TRBJ2-1 15 TRBV2 CASSRTPGTRIEQFF
TRBJ1-3 16 TRBV7-9 CASSWTGLISGNTIYF
TRBJ2-1 15 TRBV30 CAWDPERSSYNEQFF
TRBJ1-1 16 TRBV18 CASSPPKGSMNTEAFF
TRBJ2-1 15 TRBV7-8 CASTPRGSMYNEQFF
TRBJ1-4 17 TRBV11-2 CASTSTGGAQENEKLFF
TRBJ2-1 15 TRBV7-9 CASTPLAGGNNEQFF
TRBJ1-5 14 TRBV19 CASSYGGVGQPQHF
TRBJ2-1 16 TRBV6-6 CASSRQQGGPYNEQFF
TRBJ1-1 14 TRBV7-9 CASSLAGGNTEAFF
TRBJ1-3 17 TRBV5-1 CASSSSTTGGSGNTIYF
TRBJ1-1 15 TRBV28 CASTSDSLGNTEAFF
TRBJ2-5 13 TRBV10-3 CAIKTSEGETQYF
TRBJ1-4 15 TRBV9 CASSVARGANEKLFF
TRBJ2-7 14 TRBV11-2 CASSLNQRPYEQYF
TRBJ2-1 13 TRBV7-9 CASSLRSYNEQFF
TRBJ2-6 15 TRBV19 CASTAGSSGANVLTF
TRBJ1-1 12 TRBV13 CASSLREIEAFF
TRBJ2-2 15 TRBV6-5 CASTKNRAYPGELFF
TRBJ1-4 16 TRBV15 CATSRGDSATNEKLFF
TRBJ1-1 13 TRBV2 CASSDSAVRVAFF
TRBJ2-5 14 TRBV2 CASHNRGESGTQYF
TRBJ1-1 14 TRBV11-3 CASSLVATDTEAFF
TRBJ2-1 18 TRBV29-1 CSVSGGLAGKSAYNEQFF
TRBJ2-7 13 TRBV18 CASSPALRDEQYF
TRBJ2-7 14 TRBV6-5 CASSPRTGTYEQYF
TRBJ2-2 14 TRBV7-9 CASSRDSYTGELFF
TRBJ1-2 12 TRBV12-5 CASGGGFGGYTF
TRBJ1-2 14 TRBV4-1 CASSQQGPLRGYTF
TRBJ1-2 13 TRBV30 CAWNLRGYYGYTF
TRBJ2-3 18 TRBV7-9 CASRANILAGGMFDTQYF
TRBJ1-2 15 TRBV6-4 CASSEQRMLNYGYTF
TRBJ2-3 16 TRBV2 CASSAGPARGTDTQYF
TRBJ2-1 15 TRBV3-1/TRBV3-2 CASSLSGGRGNEQFF
TRBJ2-2 15 TRBV3-1/TRBV3-2 CASSPSGVRIGELFF
TRBJ1-5 15 TRBV28 CASSPPPGQGQPQHF
TRBJ2-2 13 TRBV4-1 CASSQGEAGELFF
TRBJ1-5 13 TRBV25-1 CASSANPNQPQHF
TRBJ2-7 15 TRBV9 CASSVGDSSSYEQYF